The entry below describes one T cell receptor beta chain. Its recognized antigen is unknown. Base qualities are not provided; no much larger clone lies one nucleotide away. The sample comes from a study of blood T cell repertoires in COVID-19 (dated by TCRdb to the early 2020s). Looking at the study overall: Samples covering the acute and convalescent phases of COVID-19 were provided by collaborators in the United States, Italy and Spain. The prospective study material was composed of cDNA or gDNA derived from T cells, B-cell-depleted T cells, or PBMCs. Subjects who had been exposed to COVID-19, were actively infected with it, or had recovered from it provided the deeply sampled blood TCRbeta repertoires that made up the dataset. A freely available public database, intended as a resource for researchers studying the immune response to SARS-CoV-2, is where the repertoires were released. Samples came from the ongoing ImmuneRACE study (first 160 participants) plus 1,254 subjects from 6 global collaborators. Sample metadata almost always included a de-identified subject ID, COVID-19 status, age in years and sex. Where HLA class I and class II types were available, the types were taken from metadata supplied by the sample provider, not from assay-based typing.

Each collaborating institution followed its own protocols to collect whole blood in K2EDTA tubes. For TCRbeta analysis, collaborators shipped samples as frozen whole blood, isolated PBMCs, or DNA extracted from either of those sample types. TCRbeta CDR3 regions were amplified from genomic DNA using the immunoSEQ Assay, a bias-controlled multiplex PCR. Turning to the authors' computational methods: The number of nucleated cells in each sample was estimated from the amplification of reference gene primers within the assay. To quantify the absolute abundance of each unique TCRbeta CDR3 rearrangement, sequence reads were collapsed and filtered. For each sample, productive Simpson clonality was calculated as the square root of Simpson's diversity index over productive rearrangements. Not all clones reach the TCRdb copy of this immuneACCESS table, which keeps in-frame sequences only. Checked studies attribute under half of the gap to unresolved V genes and leave the rest unexplained. The V and J calls and clone size come from that table; D and trimming were worked out from the DNA. The sample profile shows around 190,000 clones; more than 75% of them were found once. In total, the top ten clones hold around 4.9% of the sample.

Study-level results and caveats: The amount of clinical and demographic metadata varied by source and participant and was provided uncurated.

Trimming removed 9 bases from V and 6 bases from J, leaving 17 bases between the germline ends. The CDR3 holds 14 amino acids from the cysteine to the phenylalanine. Only CDR3 DNA remains: 42 bases, in frame from the first base. From the germline V gene, CDR1 is MDHEN and CDR2 is SYDVKM. The rearranged segments are TRBV28 and TRBJ2-2, and possibly TRBD2, on 5 matching bases. This TCR was recovered from a woman over 75 with acute or convalescent COVID-19. The sample was peripheral blood. CDR3 reads: CASFPGYSAGELFF. The base sequence is TGTGCCAGTTTTCCGGGGTACTCAGCCGGGGAGCTGTTTTTT.